Included here is one T cell receptor beta chain sequence, with context. Its matching antigen is unknown. A multiplex PCR was run with 60 Vbeta primers and 13 Jbeta primers. Assay: immunoSEQ multiplex PCR; the TCRdb copy retains only in-frame clones and omits some. In total, the table holds roughly 120,000 clones. The source of the sample is a study of cytomegalovirus exposure and HLA in healthy donors. General observations from the study: It was taken for granted in presence/absence analyses that sequencing depth across donors was roughly uniform. The investigators catalogued under 200 TCR beta chains as cytomegalovirus-associated.

This sequence was found in a man under 40 in good health and CMV-seronegative. What was sequenced was PBMCs.

The CDR3 region is CASSYGPTQTYEQYF. The CDR3 bases are TGTGCCAGCAGTTACGGTCCGACACAAACCTACGAGCAGTACTTC. V gene TRBV6-5 combines with J gene TRBJ2-5; D uncertain. The DNA matches TRBJ2-7 better at its end, which makes the J call doubtful. The CDR3 spans 15 residues. CDR1 and CDR2 (germline): MNHEY, SVGAGI.